The following is a T cell receptor beta chain sequence with its context. Using immunoSEQ multiplex PCR, the repertoire was profiled, and TCRdb retains in-frame clones only, with some absent. The sample includes fewer than 6,000 clones, about 70% of them seen just once. This record comes from a study of OX40 agonist ivuxolimab in advanced cancers. Overall study context: Allowance was made for prior anti-PD-1, anti-PD-L1 or anti-CTLA-4 therapy, and about 40% had some.

V trimming: 2 bases; J trimming: 11 bases; junction bases outside the gene matches: 11. Germline loops: CDR1 MGHDK, CDR2 SYGVNS. The length of the CDR3 is 14 residues. The investigators sampled blood at baseline, at cycle 4 day 1, and at cycle 7 day 1. The V and J genes are TRBV25-1 and TRBJ1-1; 7 nucleotides line up with TRBD1. Sequenced material: CD4+ or CD8+ T cells sorted from blood, taken in a trial of the OX40 agonist ivuxolimab. The sequence came from an adult with an advanced solid tumor such as melanoma, head and neck, liver or kidney cancer. CDR3 sequence reads: CASSEEGTAEVAFF. CDR3 sequence (DNA): TGTGCCAGCAGTGAAGAAGGGACAGCTGAGGTGGCTTTCTTT. The full variable domain, completed using reference TRBV25-1 and TRBJ1-1, is EADIYQTPRYLVIGTGKKITLECSQTMGHDKMYWYQQDPGMELHLIHYSYGVNSTEKGDLSSESTVSRIRTEHFPLTLESARPSHTSQYLCASSEEGTAEVAFFGQGTRLTVV.